The TCR beta chain under discussion was sequenced for a study of OX40 agonist ivuxolimab in advanced cancers. Study-level information: All patients had ivuxolimab intravenously every 2 weeks at 0.01 to 10 mg/kg.

Details on this clone: Its antigen is undetermined.

Study-level results: Determination of antigen specificity was not performed for the expanded peripheral T cells.

V was cut by 1 base and J by 7 bases, with 14 bases left in between. This CDR3 has 14 amino acids. Germline V gene data show CDR1 as LGHNA and CDR2 as YNFKEQ. Sequencing used immunoSEQ multiplex PCR; TCRdb keeps in-frame clones, though not all of them. The table lists tens of thousands of clones, roughly 85% of them singletons. This sequence was found in an adult with an advanced solid tumor such as melanoma, head and neck, liver or kidney cancer. The gene calls are TRBV4-2 and TRBJ2-7; D is possibly TRBD2 (5 bases). Sample: CD4+ or CD8+ T cells sorted from blood, taken in a trial of the OX40 agonist ivuxolimab. The CDR3 DNA sequence: TGTGCCAGCAGCCAAGTTTTACCCGGGATTGAGCAGTACTTC. This encodes CASSQVLPGIEQYF.